One sample yielded the 6 T cell receptor beta chains listed below, sequenced in a study of identical twins. MiXCR, applied by TCRdb to the 5' RACE reads, yields one record per CDR3 protein. The repertoire holds 1,800,000 or so distinct CDR3 sequences, about 32% seen once, with about 0.27% in the top ten. Sequencing was done on a sample of cord blood. These TCRs come from a newborn girl in good health.

V and J are TRBV16 and TRBJ2-2; D is unclear. The CDR3 has 13 amino acids. Trimming took off 4 bases at V and 4 bases at J, with 7 bases between the two ends. CDR1 is KGHSY and CDR2 is FQNENV in the germline V gene. CDR3 DNA sequence: TGTGCCAGCAGCCCTACCCCCACCGGGGAGCTGTTTTTT. It translates to CASSPTPTGELFF.

The gene calls are TRBV28 and TRBJ2-7, with D unclear. V lost 3 bases, J lost 2 bases, and 8 bases lay in between. This CDR3 is built from 13 residues. CDR1 MDHEN and CDR2 SYDVKM come from the germline V gene. The CDR3 DNA is TGTGCCAGCAGTTTTTTAGGGCCCTACGAGCAGTACTTC. Residues: CASSFLGPYEQYF.

About this clonotype: Mismatch with germline at one junction end may stem from a read error. V is TRBV27 and J is TRBJ1-2, with D tentatively TRBD1 (5 bases). There are 15 residues in the CDR3. CDR1 is MNHEY, CDR2 SMNVEV, per germline (reference sequence). This chain's CDR3 is CACSLRQPPNYGYTF. CDR3 nucleotide sequence: TGTGCCTGCAGTCTTCGACAGCCCCCCAACTATGGCTACACCTTC.

This clonotype was seen only a few times. V usage is TRBV3-1 and J usage is TRBJ2-3; the match to TRBD2 covers 8 bases. The CDR3 has 15 amino acids. Losses at the gene ends were 5 bases for V and 2 bases for J; bases not matched to a gene: 6. CDR1 is LGHDT, CDR2 YNNKEL, per germline (reference sequence). The CDR3 bases are TGTGCCAGCAGCAGGCGGGGGGCCCTCACAGATACGCAGTATTTT. Its protein is CASSRRGALTDTQYF.

The chain links TRBV6-2 or TRBV6-3 to TRBJ2-7, with 9 bases that match TRBD2. There are 17 residues in the CDR3. V was clipped by 2 bases and J by 4 bases; unmatched bases: 12. The germline V gene has CDR1 MNHEY and CDR2 SVGEGT. CDR3 sequence: CASSYESIAGEYYEQYF. The CDR3 DNA is TGTGCCAGCAGTTACGAGTCTATAGCGGGGGAATATTACGAGCAGTACTTC.

In this sample, this clonotype turned up many times. V gene TRBV20-1 combines with J gene TRBJ2-3, with 7 positions matching TRBD2. The V gene end was trimmed by 5 bases and the J gene end by 4 bases; junction bases not matched to a gene: 3. The CDR3 length is 12 residues. The germline V gene encodes CDR1 DFQATT and CDR2 SNEGSKA (reference sequence). This CDR3 is CSAPLAADTQYF. The CDR3 nucleotides are TGCAGTGCTCCGCTAGCGGCAGATACGCAGTATTTT.